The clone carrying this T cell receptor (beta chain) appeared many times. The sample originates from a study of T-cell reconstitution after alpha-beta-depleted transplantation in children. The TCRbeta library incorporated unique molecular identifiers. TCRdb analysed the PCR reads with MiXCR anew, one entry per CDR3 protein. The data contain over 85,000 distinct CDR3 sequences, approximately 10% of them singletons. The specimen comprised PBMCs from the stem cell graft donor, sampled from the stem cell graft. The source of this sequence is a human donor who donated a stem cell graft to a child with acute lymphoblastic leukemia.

The CDR3 spells CASSPGATYGYTF. DNA for the CDR3: TGTGCCAGCAGCCCGGGGGCCACCTATGGCTACACCTTC. The chain carries TRBV12-3 or TRBV12-4 and TRBJ1-2; the D gene is possibly TRBD1 (6 bases). The CDR3 runs 13 residues. V lost 6 bases, J lost 4 bases, and 12 bases lay in between.